The clone carrying this T cell receptor beta chain came up a few times. Its antigen is unknown. Expansion with viral peptide pools was applied to antigen-specific CD4+ T cells by the ViraFEST assay prior to sequencing. Investigators separated out CD4+ T cells once around 10 days of culture had passed. People in the vaccine group had not been infected with SARS-CoV-2 before, and their nucleocapsid antibodies were negative. The entry originates in a study of vaccination effects on CD4 cells after COVID-19. Study results and limitations: Few convalescent patients were included, and no early post-infection timepoints were sampled.

Per the germline V gene, CDR1 is MNHNS and CDR2 is SASEGT. Deletions cut 4 bases from V and 0 bases from J, with 13 bases between. The CDR3 covers 16 residues. Measured with immunoSEQ multiplex PCR; TCRdb has only the in-frame clones, and not every one. The sample lists roughly 75,000 clones, around three quarters occurring once. This clonotype was sampled from a human donor who received a COVID-19 vaccine. The input for sequencing was CD4+ T cells from PBMCs cultured with HCoV-OC43 spike peptides, taken before COVID-19 vaccination. Subset in this sample: HCoV-OC43 spike overlapping peptide pool stimulation. The chain combines TRBV6-1 with TRBJ2-1; D not resolved. The CDR3 nucleotides are TGTGCCAGCAGTGCCGTTGGGCGGCGCTCCTACAATGAGCAGTTCTTC. Its protein is CASSAVGRRSYNEQFF.